Listed below are T cell receptor beta chains from one sample, sequenced in a study of blood T cell repertoires in COVID-19. Data came from immunoSEQ multiplex PCR; TCRdb stores just in-frame clones and leaves some out. This sample has hundreds of thousands of clones; around 86% occur once, and the top ten carry roughly 1.7%. Sample: PBMCs or T cells enriched from blood (not recorded which). Receptor source: a woman between 50 and 59 years old who had recovered from COVID-19. CDR3s include the opening cysteine and the closing phenylalanine or tryptophan. The D gene is left open where the match is weak. Only part of the rows carry a size: once, few, many, or a class if the clone is expanded.

j_call | d_call | v_call | clone_size | cdr3_length | cdr3_aa | cdr3_nt
TRBJ1-2 | . | TRBV5-4 | . | 14 | CASSLAGGGHGYTF | TGTGCCAGCAGCTTGGCGGGGGGCGGTCATGGCTACACCTTC
TRBJ2-3 | . | TRBV28 | . | 15 | CASSPQRASTDTQYF | TGTGCCAGCAGTCCCCAGCGGGCTAGCACAGATACGCAGTATTTT
TRBJ2-5 | TRBD2 | TRBV18 | . | 16 | CASSPESGRSHETQYF | TGTGCCAGCTCACCAGAGAGCGGGAGAAGTCATGAGACCCAGTACTTC
TRBJ2-1 | . | TRBV19 | . | 15 | CASSIVLAAYNEQFF | TGTGCCAGTAGTATTGTCCTTGCGGCCTACAATGAGCAGTTCTTC
TRBJ2-1 | . | TRBV19 | . | 14 | CASKDRSSYNEQFF | TGTGCCAGCAAAGACAGGAGCTCCTACAATGAGCAGTTCTTC
TRBJ1-1 | TRBD1 | TRBV6-1 | . | 15 | CASSEMETGGTEAFF | TGTGCCAGCAGTGAAATGGAGACAGGGGGCACTGAAGCTTTCTTT
TRBJ2-7 | . | TRBV28 | . | 14 | CASRGVSEGWEQYF | TGTGCCAGCAGGGGGGTGTCGGAGGGATGGGAGCAGTACTTC
TRBJ1-5 | . | TRBV9 | . | 16 | CASSVVFRGGSQPQHF | TGTGCCAGCAGCGTAGTTTTCAGGGGCGGGAGTCAGCCCCAGCATTTT
TRBJ1-2 | TRBD1 | TRBV6-2/TRBV6-3 | few | 17 | CASSYSPDRTGGHGYTF | TGTGCCAGCAGTTACTCGCCAGATCGGACAGGGGGACATGGCTACACCTTC
TRBJ1-1 | TRBD1 | TRBV7-9 | . | 14 | CASSLGQGETEAFF | TGTGCCAGCAGCTTAGGGCAGGGGGAGACTGAAGCTTTCTTT
TRBJ2-5 | . | TRBV3-1/TRBV3-2 | . | 13 | CASSQRQGETQYF | TGTGCCAGCAGCCAACGGCAGGGAGAGACCCAGTACTTC
TRBJ2-2 | . | TRBV10-3 | . | 14 | CAIRAGLNTGELFF | TGTGCCATCAGGGCGGGACTTAACACCGGGGAGCTGTTTTTT
TRBJ2-3 | TRBD2 | TRBV5-1 | once | 17 | CASSLGTSLGTTDTQYF | TGCGCCAGCAGCTTGGGGACTAGTCTGGGTACCACAGATACGCAGTATTTT
TRBJ1-1 | . | TRBV5-1 | . | 11 | CASSLATGLFF | TGCGCCAGCAGCTTGGCCACAGGGTTATTCTTT
TRBJ1-2 | TRBD1 | TRBV28 | . | 13 | CASGVRRGTGYTF | TGTGCCAGTGGGGTGCGCAGGGGGACTGGCTACACCTTC
TRBJ1-1 | . | TRBV3-1/TRBV3-2 | . | 12 | CASSQDTRRAFF | TGTGCCAGCAGCCAAGATACCCGGAGAGCTTTCTTT
TRBJ2-7 | . | TRBV3-1/TRBV3-2 | . | 15 | CASSHTSLGTYEQYF | TGTGCCAGCAGCCATACTAGCCTAGGAACCTACGAGCAGTACTTC
TRBJ2-5 | TRBD2 | TRBV19 | . | 18 | CASSIDLAGVGEVETQYF | TGTGCCAGTAGTATAGACCTAGCGGGAGTGGGGGAGGTAGAGACCCAGTACTTC
TRBJ1-1 | . | TRBV5-1 | . | 15 | CASSLNTPGLTEAFF | TGCGCCAGCAGCTTGAATACCCCAGGGCTCACTGAAGCTTTCTTT
TRBJ2-1 | TRBD2 | TRBV7-3 | few | 14 | CASSFSGSENEQFF | TGTGCCAGCAGCTTTAGCGGGAGCGAGAATGAGCAGTTCTTC
TRBJ1-5 | . | TRBV5-8 | . | 14 | CASSLLLSNQPQHF | TGTGCCAGCAGCTTGTTACTGAGCAATCAGCCCCAGCATTTT
TRBJ1-2 | . | TRBV6-5 | . | 15 | CASSPGPGSYYGYTF | TGTGCCAGCAGCCCAGGACCGGGGAGTTACTATGGCTACACCTTC
TRBJ2-1 | TRBD2 | TRBV9 | . | 14 | CASHLAGRNNEQFF | TGTGCCAGCCATCTAGCGGGTCGGAACAATGAGCAGTTCTTC
TRBJ1-6 | TRBD1 | TRBV4-1 | . | 17 | CASSHTGTGSDNSPLHF | TGCGCCAGCAGCCACACGGGGACAGGCAGTGATAATTCACCCCTCCACTTT
TRBJ1-6 | . | TRBV4-1 | . | 18 | CASSQGAARRTNNSPLHF | TGCGCCAGCAGCCAAGGGGCGGCGCGTCGGACAAATAATTCACCCCTCCACTTT
TRBJ1-2 | . | TRBV21-1 | . | 15 | CASIRGKTEHYGYTF | TGTGCCAGCATCCGAGGGAAGACGGAGCACTATGGCTACACCTTC
TRBJ1-4 | . | TRBV7-9 | . | 14 | CASSEQDYNEKLFF | TGTGCCAGCAGCGAACAGGATTATAATGAAAAACTGTTTTTT
TRBJ2-1 | . | TRBV5-4 | . | 15 | CASSPGTGVYNEQFF | TGTGCCAGCAGCCCCGGGACGGGAGTCTACAATGAGCAGTTCTTC
TRBJ2-7 | TRBD1 | TRBV28 | . | 13 | CASIRDRGLEQYF | TGTGCCAGCATCCGGGACAGGGGGCTCGAGCAGTACTTC
TRBJ1-1 | TRBD1 | TRBV7-2 | . | 15 | CASSPYGHRGSEAFF | TGTGCCAGCAGCCCCTATGGTCACAGGGGCTCTGAAGCTTTCTTT
TRBJ2-1 | . | TRBV6-2/TRBV6-3 | . | 17 | CASSYSSLSTFYNEQFF | TGTGCCAGCAGTTACTCTTCCCTTTCGACATTCTACAATGAGCAGTTCTTC
TRBJ2-3 | TRBD2 | TRBV20-1 | . | 16 | CSASPAGVQSTDTQYF | TGCAGTGCTAGTCCAGCGGGAGTTCAGAGCACAGATACGCAGTATTTT
TRBJ2-3 | . | TRBV2 | . | 14 | CASSEFISTDTQYF | TGTGCCAGCAGTGAATTTATTTCCACAGATACGCAGTATTTT
TRBJ2-2 | TRBD2 | TRBV27 | . | 15 | CASRASGRTTGELFF | TGTGCCAGCAGGGCTAGCGGGAGAACGACCGGGGAGCTGTTTTTT
TRBJ1-3 | . | TRBV21-1 | once | 19 | CASTLPIPQSVNRENTIYF | TGTGCCAGCACCCTGCCAATTCCACAATCCGTCAACAGGGAAAACACCATATATTTT